This note documents a single T cell receptor (beta chain) sequence. Its antigen remains unidentified. Profiling relied on immunoSEQ multiplex PCR, and the TCRdb table lists in-frame clones only, not all of them. Among 55,000 to 65,000 clones listed, around 80% were seen once. This sample stems from a study of pediatric ulcerative colitis. General study points: Rectal repertoires separated controls, mild-moderate and acute severe colitis.

Germline assignment: CDR1 LNHDA and CDR2 SQIVND (reference sequence). CDR3 length: 15 residues. Unmatched junction bases numbered 8, after V lost 5 bases and J lost 3 bases. The origin of this receptor is a boy younger than 18 with moderate ulcerative colitis. Sequencing was done on a sample of blood. This rearrangement joins TRBV19 to TRBJ2-7; 9 bases are shared with TRBD1. The CDR3 spells CASSGTGTGNYEQYF. CDR3 bases: TGTGCCAGTAGTGGAACCGGGACAGGGAACTACGAGCAGTACTTC.